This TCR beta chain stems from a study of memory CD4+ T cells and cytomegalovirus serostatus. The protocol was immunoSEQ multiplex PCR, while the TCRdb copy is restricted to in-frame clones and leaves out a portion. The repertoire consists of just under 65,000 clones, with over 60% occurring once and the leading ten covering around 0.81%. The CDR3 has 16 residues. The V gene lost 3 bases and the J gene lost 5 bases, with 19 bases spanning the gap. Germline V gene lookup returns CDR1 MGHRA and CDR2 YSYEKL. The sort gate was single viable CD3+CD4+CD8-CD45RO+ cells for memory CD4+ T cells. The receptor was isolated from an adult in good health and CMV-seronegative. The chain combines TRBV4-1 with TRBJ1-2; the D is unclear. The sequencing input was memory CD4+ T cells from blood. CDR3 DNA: TGCGCCAGCAGCCAGTCTTGGCGGGCCGATTCGTATGGCTACACCTTC. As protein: CASSQSWRADSYGYTF.